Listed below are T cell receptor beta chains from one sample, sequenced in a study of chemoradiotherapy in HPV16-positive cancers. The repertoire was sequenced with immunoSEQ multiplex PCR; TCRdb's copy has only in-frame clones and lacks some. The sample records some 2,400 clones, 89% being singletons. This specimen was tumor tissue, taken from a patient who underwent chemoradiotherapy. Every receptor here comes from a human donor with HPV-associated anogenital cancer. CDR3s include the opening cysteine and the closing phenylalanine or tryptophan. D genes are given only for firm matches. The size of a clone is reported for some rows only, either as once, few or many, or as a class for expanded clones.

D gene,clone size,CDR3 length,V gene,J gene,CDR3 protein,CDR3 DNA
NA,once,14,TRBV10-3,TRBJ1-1,CAITPTGDVTEAFF,TGTGCCATCACCCCGACGGGGGATGTCACTGAAGCTTTCTTT
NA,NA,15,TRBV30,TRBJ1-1,CAWGTTGGLNTEAFF,TGTGCCTGGGGTACGACTGGGGGGCTGAACACTGAAGCTTTCTTT
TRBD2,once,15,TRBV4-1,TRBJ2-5,CASSQDRTSQETQYF,TGCGCCAGCAGCCAAGATAGGACTAGTCAGGAGACCCAGTACTTC
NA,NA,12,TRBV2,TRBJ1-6,CASSVPNSPLHF,TGTGCCAGCAGTGTTCCTAATTCACCCCTCCACTTT
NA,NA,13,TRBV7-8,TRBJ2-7,CASQTQLHYEQYF,TGTGCCAGCCAAACTCAGCTGCACTACGAGCAGTACTTC
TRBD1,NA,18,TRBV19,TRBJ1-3,CASIGDRGDSLSGNTIYF,TGTGCCAGTATCGGGGACAGGGGTGACTCTCTCTCTGGAAACACCATATATTTT
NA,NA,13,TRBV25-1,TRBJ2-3,CASSRSGLDTQYF,TGTGCCAGCAGTAGATCAGGGTTAGATACGCAGTATTTT
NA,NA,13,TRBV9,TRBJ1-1,CASSDRMRTEAFF,TGTGCCAGCAGCGATCGGATGCGCACTGAAGCTTTCTTT
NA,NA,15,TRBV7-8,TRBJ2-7,CASSKAAGWTYEQYF,TGTGCCAGCAGCAAAGCTGCAGGGTGGACCTACGAGCAGTACTTC
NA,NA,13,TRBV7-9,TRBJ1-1,CASSLEVNTEAFF,TGTGCCAGCAGCTTAGAAGTGAACACTGAAGCTTTCTTT
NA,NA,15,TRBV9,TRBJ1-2,CASSVEGDINYGYTF,TGTGCCAGCAGCGTGGAAGGGGACATTAACTATGGCTACACCTTC
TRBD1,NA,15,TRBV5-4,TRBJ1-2,CASSRGQVANYGYTF,TGTGCCAGCAGCCGCGGACAGGTTGCTAACTATGGCTACACCTTC
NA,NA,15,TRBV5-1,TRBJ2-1,CASSLYSGLTNEQFF,TGCGCCAGCAGCTTGTATTCCGGACTAACAAATGAGCAGTTCTTC
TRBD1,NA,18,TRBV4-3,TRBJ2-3,CASSRQVRQGARSDTQYF,TGCGCCAGCAGCCGACAAGTCCGACAGGGGGCGCGATCAGATACGCAGTATTTT
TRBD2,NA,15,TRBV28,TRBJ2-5,CASSLWGLAQETQYF,TGTGCCAGCAGCCTATGGGGACTAGCGCAAGAGACCCAGTACTTC
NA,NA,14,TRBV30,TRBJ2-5,CAWSRTLVDGTQYF,TGTGCCTGGAGTCGGACTCTGGTGGATGGGACCCAGTACTTC
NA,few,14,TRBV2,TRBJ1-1,CASELTGWNTEAFF,TGTGCCAGCGAGTTAACAGGGTGGAACACTGAAGCTTTCTTT
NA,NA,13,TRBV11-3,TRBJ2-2,CASSWRVSGELFF,TGTGCCAGCAGCTGGAGAGTTTCCGGGGAGCTGTTTTTT
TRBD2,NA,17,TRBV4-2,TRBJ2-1,CASSPQGTSGVSNEQFF,TGTGCCAGCAGCCCACAGGGTACTAGCGGGGTTTCCAATGAGCAGTTCTTC
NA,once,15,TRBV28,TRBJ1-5,CASSLWGPDNQPQHF,TGTGCCAGCAGTTTATGGGGGCCAGACAATCAGCCCCAGCATTTT
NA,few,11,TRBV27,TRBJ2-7,CAVPGSYEQYF,TGTGCCGTACCGGGATCCTACGAGCAGTACTTC
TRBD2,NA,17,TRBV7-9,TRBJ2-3,CASSLAGGNEGTDTQYF,TGTGCCAGCAGCTTAGCGGGGGGGAATGAAGGGACAGATACGCAGTATTTT
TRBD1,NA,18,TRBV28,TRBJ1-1,CASPGRQGQGETNTEAFF,TGTGCCAGCCCAGGGCGACAGGGACAGGGAGAAACGAACACTGAAGCTTTCTTT
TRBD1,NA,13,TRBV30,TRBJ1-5,CAWDRGEGQPQHF,TGTGCCTGGGACAGGGGGGAAGGTCAGCCCCAGCATTTT
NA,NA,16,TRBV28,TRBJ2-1,CASSFPIPGGSNEQFF,TGTGCCAGCAGTTTCCCTATACCCGGCGGATCCAATGAGCAGTTCTTC
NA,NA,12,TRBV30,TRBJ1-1,CAQRDRNRWAFF,TGTGCGCAGAGGGACCGCAACCGGTGGGCTTTCTTT
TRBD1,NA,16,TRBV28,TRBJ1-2,CASSLGGTGASYGYTF,TGTGCCAGCAGTTTAGGGGGGACAGGGGCAAGCTATGGCTACACCTTC
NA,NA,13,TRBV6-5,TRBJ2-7,CATSPLGSYEQYF,TGTGCCACTTCCCCATTGGGGTCCTACGAGCAGTACTTC
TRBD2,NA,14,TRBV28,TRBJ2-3,CASSPLAGSDTQYF,TGTGCCAGCAGTCCACTAGCGGGCAGCGATACGCAGTATTTT
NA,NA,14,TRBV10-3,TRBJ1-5,CAISPYDYQQPQHF,TGTGCCATCAGCCCCTACGATTACCAACAGCCCCAGCATTTT
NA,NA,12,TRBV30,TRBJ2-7,CAWRGDHYEQYF,TGTGCCTGGAGGGGGGATCACTACGAGCAGTACTTC
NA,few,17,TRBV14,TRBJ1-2,CASSLDSRIQAFYGYTF,TGTGCCAGCAGCCTAGACAGCCGAATCCAAGCCTTCTATGGCTACACCTTC
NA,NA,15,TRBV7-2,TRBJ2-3,CASSLGAPGTDTQYF,TGTGCCAGCAGCTTAGGAGCCCCCGGCACAGATACGCAGTATTTT
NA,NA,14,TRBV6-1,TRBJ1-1,CASSEARRSTEAFF,TGTGCCAGCAGTGAAGCGCGAAGATCCACTGAAGCTTTCTTT
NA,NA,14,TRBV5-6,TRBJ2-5,CASSFERAGGTQYF,TGTGCCAGCAGCTTCGAGCGCGCCGGGGGGACCCAGTACTTC
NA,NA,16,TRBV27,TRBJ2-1,CASSIGVGQPYNEQFF,TGTGCCAGCAGTATAGGGGTTGGCCAGCCTTACAATGAGCAGTTCTTC
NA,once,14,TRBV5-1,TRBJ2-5,CASRTRGSGETQYF,TGCGCCAGCAGAACGAGGGGGTCGGGAGAGACCCAGTACTTC
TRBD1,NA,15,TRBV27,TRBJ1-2,CASSLNPGQVYGYTF,TGTGCCAGCAGTCTTAATCCGGGACAGGTCTATGGCTACACCTTC
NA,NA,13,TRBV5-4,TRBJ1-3,CAGGGSSGNTIYF,TGTGCAGGAGGGGGGAGCTCTGGAAACACCATATATTTT
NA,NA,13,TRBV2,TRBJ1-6,CASSEVVNSPLHF,TGTGCCAGCAGTGAAGTAGTGAATTCACCCCTCCACTTT
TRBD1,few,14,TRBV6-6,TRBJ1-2,CASTTFWTGDGYTF,TGTGCCAGCACTACGTTCTGGACAGGGGATGGCTACACCTTC
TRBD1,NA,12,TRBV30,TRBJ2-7,CAWGPGGGEQYF,TGTGCCTGGGGTCCAGGGGGCGGCGAGCAGTACTTC
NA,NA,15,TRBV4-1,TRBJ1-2,CASSQARSDSYGYTF,TGCGCCAGCAGCCAAGCACGGTCGGATTCCTATGGCTACACCTTC
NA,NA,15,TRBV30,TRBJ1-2,CAWSVHGSGAYGYTF,TGTGCCTGGAGTGTACATGGGTCAGGGGCCTATGGCTACACCTTC
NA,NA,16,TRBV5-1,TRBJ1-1,CASSLAADSRNTEAFF,TGCGCCAGCAGCTTGGCCGCAGATAGCAGGAACACTGAAGCTTTCTTT
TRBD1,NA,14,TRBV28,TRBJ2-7,CASSSPGQGYEQYF,TGTGCCAGCAGCTCACCGGGACAGGGCTACGAGCAGTACTTC
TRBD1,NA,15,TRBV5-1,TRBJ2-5,CASSLAGQGQETQYF,TGCGCCAGCAGCTTGGCCGGACAGGGGCAAGAGACCCAGTACTTC
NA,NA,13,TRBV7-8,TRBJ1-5,CASSLEGGQPQHF,TGTGCCAGCAGCTTAGAGGGGGGTCAGCCCCAGCATTTT
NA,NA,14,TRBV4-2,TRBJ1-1,CASSQGTWNTEAFF,TGTGCCAGCAGCCAGGGCACTTGGAACACTGAAGCTTTCTTT
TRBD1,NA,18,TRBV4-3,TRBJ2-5,CASSQPGRGRQGEETQYF,TGCGCCAGCAGCCAACCTGGCCGAGGGCGGCAGGGGGAAGAGACCCAGTACTTC
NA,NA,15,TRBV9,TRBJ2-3,CASSVGGGSTDTQYF,TGTGCCAGCAGCGTAGGAGGGGGGAGCACAGATACGCAGTATTTT
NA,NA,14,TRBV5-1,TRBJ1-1,CASRSDVMNTEAFF,TGCGCCAGCAGGTCCGACGTAATGAACACTGAAGCTTTCTTT
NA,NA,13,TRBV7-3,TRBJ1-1,CASSLDFNTEAFF,TGTGCCAGCAGTTTGGACTTTAACACTGAAGCTTTCTTT
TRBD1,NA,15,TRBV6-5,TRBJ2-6,CASSSGGSGANVLTF,TGTGCCAGCAGTTCAGGGGGATCTGGGGCCAACGTCCTGACTTTC
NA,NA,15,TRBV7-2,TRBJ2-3,CASSLEGGRTDTQYF,TGTGCCAGCAGCTTAGAGGGCGGACGCACAGATACGCAGTATTTT
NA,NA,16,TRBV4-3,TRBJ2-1,CASSQDLGAGGHEQFF,TGCGCCAGCAGCCAAGATTTGGGGGCAGGTGGGCATGAGCAGTTCTTC
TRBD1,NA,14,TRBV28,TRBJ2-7,CASRTRDSPYEQYF,TGTGCCAGCAGGACACGGGACAGCCCTTACGAGCAGTACTTC
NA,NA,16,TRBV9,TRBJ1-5,CASSPGGARSNQPQHF,TGTGCCAGCAGCCCTGGGGGAGCTAGGAGCAATCAGCCCCAGCATTTT
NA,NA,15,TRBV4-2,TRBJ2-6,CASSKVESGANVLTF,TGTGCCAGCAGCAAGGTGGAATCTGGGGCCAACGTCCTGACTTTC
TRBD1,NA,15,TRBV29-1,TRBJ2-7,CSVEAKDRGAYEQYF,TGCAGCGTTGAAGCTAAGGACAGGGGGGCGTACGAGCAGTACTTC